A single sample gave rise to the 17 T cell receptor beta chains below, sequenced in a study of cytomegalovirus exposure and HLA in healthy donors. The PCR made use of 60 Vbeta and 13 Jbeta primers. Assay: immunoSEQ multiplex PCR; the TCRdb copy retains only in-frame clones and omits some. The sample lists 150,000 to 200,000 clones, 85% occurring once. The sample was PBMCs. The receptors come from a boy between 2 and 10 years old in good health and CMV-seronegative.

V is TRBV6-5 and J is TRBJ1-6; D remains ambiguous. Trimming removed 4 bases from V and 13 bases from J, with 8 bases in between. The CDR3 spans 11 residues. The germline gives CDR1 MNHEY, CDR2 SVGAGI. The CDR3 nucleotides read TGTGCCAGCAGTTCCCCCAATCCCCTCCACTTT. Residues: CASSSPNPLHF.

The chain combines TRBV7-9 with TRBJ1-2; 7 bases fit TRBD1. The CDR3 has 13 amino acids. J lost 3 bases, V lost 7 bases, and 5 bases had no gene match. Germline V lookup: CDR1 SEHNR, CDR2 FQNEAQ (reference sequence). As DNA, the CDR3 is TGTGCCAGCACCTATCAGGGGGACTATGGCTACACCTTC. This encodes CASTYQGDYGYTF. The full variable domain, with the rest looked up from reference TRBV7-9 and TRBJ1-2, is DTGVSQNPRHKITKRGQNVTFRCDPISEHNRLYWYRQTLGQGPEFLTYFQNEAQLEKSRLLSDRFSAERPKGSFSTLEIQRTEQGDSAMYLCASTYQGDYGYTFGSGTRLTVV.

The table lists this clone with a count of one. The chain links TRBV2 to TRBJ1-1; D is unresolved. Trimming left V 7 bases short and J 0 bases short, with 15 bases between. CDR1 and CDR2 (germline): SNHLY, FYNNEI. The CDR3 is 15 residues long. CDR3 coding DNA: TGTGCCAGCATGAGGAAAACACAAATGAACACTGAAGCTTTCTTT. Protein: CASMRKTQMNTEAFF. Filled out from reference TRBV2 and TRBJ1-1, the complete variable domain reads EPEVTQTPSHQVTQMGQEVILRCVPISNHLYFYWYRQILGQKVEFLVSFYNNEISEKSEIFDDQFSVERPDGSNFTLKIRSTKLEDSAMYFCASMRKTQMNTEAFFGQGTRLTVV.

The chain recombines TRBV14 with TRBJ1-5; D is ambiguous. CDR3 length equals 13 residues. Trimming shortened V by 4 bases and J by 5 bases, and 9 bases separated the two germline ends. CDR1 is SGHDN and CDR2 is FVKESK in the germline V gene. The CDR3 DNA sequence: TGTGCCAGCAGCCGAGGGCGAGATCAGCCCCAGCATTTT. Protein product: CASSRGRDQPQHF.

The J gene is TRBJ2-2, the V gene TRBV28, with D possibly TRBD2 on 7 matching bases. V was shortened by 7 bases and J by 7 bases, with 22 bases between the two germline ends. Germline lookup yields CDR1 MDHEN and CDR2 SYDVKM. This CDR3 contains 16 residues. The CDR3 sequence: CASMGADSGVVGELFF. For the CDR3, the DNA is TGTGCCAGCATGGGGGCTGACAGCGGGGTTGTCGGGGAGCTGTTTTTT.

The genes are TRBV5-1 and TRBJ2-1, with 7 bases matching TRBD1. CDR1 SGHRS and CDR2 YFSETQ come from the germline V gene. V was clipped by 2 bases and J by 5 bases; unmatched bases: 4. The CDR3 sequence is 14 residues long. The CDR3 here is CASSLRGRNNEQFF. The CDR3 DNA sequence: TGCGCCAGCAGCTTAAGGGGGCGGAACAATGAGCAGTTCTTC.

The V gene is TRBV9, the J gene TRBJ2-6; D may be TRBD2 (5 bases). Per the germline V gene, CDR1 is SGDLS and CDR2 is YYNGEE. V lost 7 bases and J lost 1, with 6 bases in between. The CDR3 spans 13 residues. The CDR3 nucleotides are TGTGCCAGCGGGGAGTCTGGGGCCAACGTCCTGACTTTC. Translating it yields CASGESGANVLTF.

The J gene is TRBJ1-2, the V gene TRBV5-1; the D gene is possibly TRBD1 (6 bases). Germline CDR1 is SGHRS and CDR2 is YFSETQ. Trimming removed 0 bases from V and 4 bases from J, with 10 bases in between. The CDR3 loop spans 14 amino acids. The CDR3 spells CASSLGDRPYGYTF. The DNA for the CDR3 is TGCGCCAGCAGCTTGGGAGACAGGCCCTATGGCTACACCTTC. Together with reference TRBV5-1 and TRBJ1-2, the CDR3 gives the full variable domain: KAGVTQTPRYLIKTRGQQVTLSCSPISGHRSVSWYQQTPGQGLQFLFEYFSETQRNKGNFPGRFSGRQFSNSRSEMNVSTLELGDSALYLCASSLGDRPYGYTFGSGTRLTVV.

The chain combines TRBV6-1 with TRBJ2-7; D perhaps matches TRBD2 (6 bases). This CDR3 is 15 amino acids long. Germline CDR1 MNHNS, CDR2 SASEGT. The V and J ends lost 7 bases and 2 bases respectively, with 18 bases between them. CDR3: CASKGPASATYEQYF. For the CDR3, the DNA is TGTGCCAGCAAGGGACCGGCTAGCGCTACCTACGAGCAGTACTTC.

The gene calls are TRBV7-2 and TRBJ2-3, with 12 positions matching TRBD2. CDR3 length: 18 residues. From germline, CDR1 is SGHTA and CDR2 FQGNSA. The J segment lost 3 bases and the V segment lost 1 base, leaving 8 bases of the junction unmatched. CDR3 amino acids: CASSLVGASGGATDTQYF. CDR3 coding DNA: TGTGCCAGCAGCTTAGTTGGGGCTAGCGGGGGGGCGACAGATACGCAGTATTTT.

The chain uses TRBV28 and TRBJ1-6, with 11 bases fitting TRBD1. Germline CDR1 is MDHEN and CDR2 is SYDVKM. Trimming at V came to 8 bases and at J to 8 bases, leaving 11 bases not matched to a gene. The CDR3 contains 16 residues. The CDR3 bases are TGTGCCAGCTCCACTCGAGGACAGGGGGCGGATTCACCCCTCCACTTT. It encodes CASSTRGQGADSPLHF.

The gene calls are TRBV25-1 and TRBJ2-7, with TRBD1 identical over 7 bases. The germline gives CDR1 MGHDK, CDR2 SYGVNS. Germline trimming cut 7 bases from V and 2 bases from J; bases unmatched to any gene: 5. The CDR3 sequence is 13 residues long. The CDR3 region is CASKKGAAYEQYF. In nucleotides, the CDR3 is TGTGCCAGCAAAAAGGGGGCTGCCTACGAGCAGTACTTC.

The J gene is TRBJ2-5, the V gene TRBV5-1; possible D gene TRBD2, 6 bases. Trimming cost V 1 base and J 0 bases, with 16 bases left between them. This CDR3 is 17 amino acids long. Germline CDR1 is SGHRS and CDR2 is YFSETQ. The CDR3 is CASSLTVGTVNQETQYF. CDR3 coding DNA: TGCGCCAGCAGCTTGACCGTGGGGACTGTAAACCAAGAGACCCAGTACTTC.

About this clone itself: The same CDR3 can be traced to other DNA sequences in this sample. V gene TRBV9 combines with J gene TRBJ1-1, with D perhaps TRBD1 (6 bases). V was pared by 2 bases and J by 8 bases, with 13 bases between. Germline CDR1 reads SGDLS; CDR2 reads YYNGEE. This CDR3 spans 13 amino acids. Here the CDR3 reads CASSVVGGGEAFF. CDR3 nucleotide sequence: TGTGCCAGCAGCGTCGTAGGGGGAGGGGAAGCTTTCTTT.

V is TRBV27 and J is TRBJ2-5; the D gene is possibly TRBD1 (5 bases). This CDR3 spans 13 amino acids. Germline CDR1 is MNHEY and CDR2 is SMNVEV (reference sequence). V was cut by 4 bases and J by 7 bases, with 13 bases left in between. The CDR3 DNA reads as TGTGCCAGCAGTTGGGGCCTTAGGGGGACCCAGTACTTC. Residues: CASSWGLRGTQYF.

This sequence joins TRBV6-4 and TRBJ1-6; no clear D gene. The CDR3 is 16 residues long. V gave up 0 bases and J gave up 6 bases, with 12 bases separating them. CDR1 and CDR2 (germline): MRHNA, SNTAGT. CDR3 DNA: TGTGCCAGCAGTGACTCGATCCAGAAACGTAATTCACCCCTCCACTTT. Translating gives CASSDSIQKRNSPLHF.

J is TRBJ2-6 and V is TRBV4-2; TRBD1 aligns across 12 bases. In germline, CDR1 is LGHNA, CDR2 YNFKEQ. V lost 4 bases and J lost 4; bases outside the gene matches: 8. The CDR3 loop spans 18 amino acids. Written as DNA, the CDR3 is TGTGCCAGCAGCCCCCGGGACAGGGGGCTCTCCGGGGCCAACGTCCTGACTTTC. Translating it yields CASSPRDRGLSGANVLTF.